A selection of T cell receptor beta chains follows, all from one sample in a study of human T cells and chemical hapten exposure. TCRdb re-called the RACE reads with MiXCR, one entry per CDR3 protein. The table records about 43,000 distinct CDR3 sequences, less than 4% of them present only once. This material consisted of whole blood, taken in connection with sensitization to the hapten diphenylcyclopropenone (DPC). These TCRs come from a man in his forties or fifties with alopecia areata. Some clones in this sample may be carry-over from other donors' samples. Each CDR3 is given without its conserved first and last residue.

>TRBJ2-1|TRBV7-2
ASTLRARNEQF
>TRBJ2-2|TRBV2
ASSDNSNTGELF
>TRBJ2-2|TRBV11-2
ATSQDSGSVNGELF
>TRBJ2-7|TRBV29-1
SVVLRDRVYEQY
>TRBJ2-1|TRBV12-3/TRBV12-4
ASSWWDVQGNEQF
>TRBJ2-3|TRBV20-1
SARPGPDTQY
>TRBJ1-2|TRBV20-1
SARDRGLEGYT
>TRBJ2-3|TRBV7-2
ASSPLRLDLRTDTQY
>TRBJ2-3|TRBV6-2/TRBV6-3
AIARDNTDTQY
>TRBJ1-1|TRBV7-8
ASSPARGRAAF
>TRBJ2-3|TRBV7-8
ASSESGGGDTQY
>TRBJ2-5|TRBV29-1
SVKTGVETQY
>TRBJ2-7|TRBV5-1
ASSLAGLLGAYEQY
>TRBJ2-5|TRBV5-6
ASSLLGRGAQETQY
>TRBJ1-1|TRBV28
ASSPRHTNTEAF